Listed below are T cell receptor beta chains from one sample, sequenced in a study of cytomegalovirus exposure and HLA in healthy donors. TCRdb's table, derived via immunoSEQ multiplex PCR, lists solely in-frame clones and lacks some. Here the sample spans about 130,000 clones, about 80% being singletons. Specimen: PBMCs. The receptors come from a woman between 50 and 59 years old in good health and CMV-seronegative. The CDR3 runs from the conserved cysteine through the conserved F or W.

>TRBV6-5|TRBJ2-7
CASTKTGSSYEQYF
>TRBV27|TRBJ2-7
CATQGDILSDEQYF
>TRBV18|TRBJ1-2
CASSPLGTGSNYGYTF
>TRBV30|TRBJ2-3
CAWSLRVVDTQYF
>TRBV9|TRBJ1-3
CASSGGTGPFSSSGNTIYF
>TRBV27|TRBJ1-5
CASSLKGYNQPQHF
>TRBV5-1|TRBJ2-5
CASSLGGGRAEETQYF
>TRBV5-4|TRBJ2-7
CASSSLAQSYEQYF
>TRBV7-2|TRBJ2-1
CASSQGRGLGQNEQFF
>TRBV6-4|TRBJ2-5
CASSDSLGAGTQYF
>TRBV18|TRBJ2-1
CASSLSGHRGNDEQFF
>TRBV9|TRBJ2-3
CASSVDGGRVGNTDTQYF
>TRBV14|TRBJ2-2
CASSQTSGSSGELFF
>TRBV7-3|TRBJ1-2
CASSLSGRADINYGYTF
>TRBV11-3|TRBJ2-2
CASSSSGRATGELFF
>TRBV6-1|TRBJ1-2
CASKTGQGPDGYTF
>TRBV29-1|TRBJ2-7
CSVEGLAGGEQYF
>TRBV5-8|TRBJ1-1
CASSSAGSMNTEAFF
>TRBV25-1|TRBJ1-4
CASLDRVDEKLFF
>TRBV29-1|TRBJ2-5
CSGSTGQETQYF
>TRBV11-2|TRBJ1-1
CASSLDQVNTEAFF
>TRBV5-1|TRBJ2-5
CASSLAGQGETQYF
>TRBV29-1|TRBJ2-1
CSVEGAIEQFF
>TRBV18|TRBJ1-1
CASSPPPREQAFF
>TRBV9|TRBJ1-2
CASSVRGSNYGYTF
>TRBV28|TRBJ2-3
CASSPLGRDTDTQYF
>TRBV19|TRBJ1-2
CASSPREGAAVSYTF
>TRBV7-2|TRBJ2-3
CASSLEGASTDTQYF
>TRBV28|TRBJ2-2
CASRSQDRGLTGELFF
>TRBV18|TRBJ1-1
CASSPQSRNTEAFF
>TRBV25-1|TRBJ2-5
CASSGAGGAQETQYF
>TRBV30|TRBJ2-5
CACGAGQGQETQYF
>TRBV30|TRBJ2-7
CAWRTAYEQYF
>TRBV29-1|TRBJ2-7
CSVERGRGGEQYF
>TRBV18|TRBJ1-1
CASSPSQGGTEAFF
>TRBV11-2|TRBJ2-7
CASSSSGKYEQYF
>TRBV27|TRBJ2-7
CASSTGTGPTYEQYF
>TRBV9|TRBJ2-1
CASSLPGGSSYNEQFF
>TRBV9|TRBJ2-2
CASSVGLGYTGELFF
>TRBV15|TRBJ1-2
CATSEGQGGGYGYTF
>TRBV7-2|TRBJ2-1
CASSLRAGFNEQFF
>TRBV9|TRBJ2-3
CASSVRGTNTQYF
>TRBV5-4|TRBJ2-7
CASSSRAGLNYEQYF
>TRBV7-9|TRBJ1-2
CSSSLETPRGRLYGYTF
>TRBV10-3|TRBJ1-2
CAISERGQGVASYTF
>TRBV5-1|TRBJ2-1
CASSADSPDSYNEQFF
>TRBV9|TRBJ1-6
CASSVATGSSSPLHF
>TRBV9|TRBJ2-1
CASSLRLDPYLNEQFF
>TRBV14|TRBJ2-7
CASSPDYPGTHEQYF
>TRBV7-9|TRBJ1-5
CASSLDGTGRGQPQHF
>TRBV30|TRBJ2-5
CAWNRGGQETQYF
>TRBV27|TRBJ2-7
CASSSAGGPYEQYF
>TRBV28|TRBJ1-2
CASSLQAGYLNYGYTF
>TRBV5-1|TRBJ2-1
CASSLVPLAGGRNEQFF
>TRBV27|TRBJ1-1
CASRGQGVTEAFF